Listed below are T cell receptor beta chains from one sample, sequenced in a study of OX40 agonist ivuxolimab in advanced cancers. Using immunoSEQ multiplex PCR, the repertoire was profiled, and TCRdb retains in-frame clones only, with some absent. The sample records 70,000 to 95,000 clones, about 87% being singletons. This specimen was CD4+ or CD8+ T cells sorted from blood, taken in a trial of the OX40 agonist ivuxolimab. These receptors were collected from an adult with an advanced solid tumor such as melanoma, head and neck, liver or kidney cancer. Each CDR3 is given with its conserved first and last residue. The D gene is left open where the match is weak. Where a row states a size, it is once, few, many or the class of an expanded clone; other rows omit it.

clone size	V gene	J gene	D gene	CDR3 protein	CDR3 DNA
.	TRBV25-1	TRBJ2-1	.	CASSEGKGWVGEQFF	TGTGCCAGCAGTGAAGGTAAAGGGTGGGTAGGAGAGCAGTTCTTC
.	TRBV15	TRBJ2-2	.	CATQDLHRTNTGELFF	TGTGCCACCCAGGACCTCCACCGTACGAACACCGGGGAGCTGTTTTTT
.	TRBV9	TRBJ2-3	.	CASSSRGGVTTDTQYF	TGTGCCAGCAGCTCTCGCGGTGGGGTAACCACAGATACGCAGTATTTT
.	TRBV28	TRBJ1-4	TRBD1	CASSGPGGATNEKLFF	TGTGCCAGCAGTGGCCCAGGGGGTGCAACTAATGAAAAACTGTTTTTT
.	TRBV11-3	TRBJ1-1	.	CASSLGAGRTEAFF	TGTGCCAGCAGCTTAGGGGCAGGGCGGACTGAAGCTTTCTTT
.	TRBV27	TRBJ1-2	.	CASSLLADESYGYTF	TGTGCCAGCAGTTTATTGGCCGACGAAAGCTATGGCTACACCTTC
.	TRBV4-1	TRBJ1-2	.	CASSLSGSDGYTF	TGCGCCAGCAGCCTATCCGGGTCAGATGGCTACACCTTC
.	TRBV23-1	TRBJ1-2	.	CASSRVGPFGGYTF	TGCGCCAGCAGTCGTGTTGGCCCTTTCGGCGGCTACACCTTC
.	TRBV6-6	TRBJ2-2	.	CASSYQQNTGELFF	TGTGCCAGCAGTTATCAACAGAACACCGGGGAGCTGTTTTTT
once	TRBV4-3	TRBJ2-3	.	CASSQRGSQADTQYF	TGCGCCAGCAGCCAACGGGGGTCTCAGGCAGATACGCAGTATTTT
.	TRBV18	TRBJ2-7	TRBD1	CASSPGQGPSSYEQYF	TGTGCCAGCTCGCCCGGACAGGGGCCTTCCTCCTACGAGCAGTACTTC
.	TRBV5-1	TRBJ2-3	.	CASSLDNSDTQYF	TGCGCCAGCAGCTTGGATAACTCGGATACGCAGTATTTT
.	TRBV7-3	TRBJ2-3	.	CASSPTGVRTDTQYF	TGTGCCAGCAGCCCGACCGGCGTACGCACAGATACGCAGTATTTT
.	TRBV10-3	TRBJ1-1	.	CAIRADRLNTEAFF	TGTGCCATAAGGGCAGACAGATTGAACACTGAAGCTTTCTTT
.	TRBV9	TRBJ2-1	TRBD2	CASSPTSGRLDEQFF	TGTGCCAGCAGCCCGACTAGCGGGAGGCTCGATGAGCAGTTCTTC
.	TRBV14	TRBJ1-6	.	CASSLRSGSPLHF	TGTGCCAGCAGCCTAAGATCGGGGTCGCCCCTCCACTTT
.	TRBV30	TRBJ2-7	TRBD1	CAWDRVRSYEQYF	TGTGCCTGGGACAGGGTCCGCTCCTACGAGCAGTACTTC
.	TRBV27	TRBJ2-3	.	CASRPWDASSTDTQYF	TGTGCCAGCAGACCGTGGGACGCTTCTAGCACAGATACGCAGTATTTT
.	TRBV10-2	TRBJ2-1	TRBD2	CASSEMGASGRAYNEQFF	TGCGCCAGCAGTGAAATGGGGGCTAGCGGGAGGGCCTACAATGAGCAGTTCTTC
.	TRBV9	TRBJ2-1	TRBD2	CASSVTSGSYSEQFF	TGTGCCAGCAGCGTAACTAGCGGGAGTTATAGTGAGCAGTTCTTC
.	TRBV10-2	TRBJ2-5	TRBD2	CASSESARGVTQYF	TGCGCCAGCAGTGAGTCAGCGCGGGGGGTTACCCAGTACTTC
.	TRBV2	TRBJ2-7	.	CASSVVYEQYF	TGTGCCAGCAGTGTTGTGTACGAGCAGTACTTC
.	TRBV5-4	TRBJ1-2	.	CASSSRGANYGYTF	TGTGCCAGCAGCTCCCGGGGAGCTAACTATGGCTACACCTTC
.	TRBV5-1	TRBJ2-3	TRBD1	CASSLRQGDTDTQYF	TGCGCCAGCAGCCTAAGACAGGGAGACACAGATACGCAGTATTTT
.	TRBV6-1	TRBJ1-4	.	CASSLGGGIGEKLFF	TGTGCCAGCAGCCTTGGGGGAGGGATCGGTGAAAAACTGTTTTTT
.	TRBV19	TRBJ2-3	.	CASSIDRGTDTQYF	TGTGCCAGTAGTATAGACAGGGGCACAGATACGCAGTATTTT
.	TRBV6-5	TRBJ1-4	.	CAMDRYNEKLFF	TGTGCCATGGACCGGTATAATGAAAAACTGTTTTTT
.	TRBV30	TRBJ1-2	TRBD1	CAWSVSGPTGVFTF	TGTGCCTGGAGTGTATCCGGACCCACAGGGGTTTTCACCTTC
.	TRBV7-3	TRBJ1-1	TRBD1	CASSRGQANTEAFF	TGTGCCAGCAGCCGCGGACAGGCCAACACTGAAGCTTTCTTT
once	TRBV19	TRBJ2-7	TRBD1	CASSSGTGIYEQYF	TGTGCCAGTAGCTCCGGGACAGGGATCTACGAGCAGTACTTC
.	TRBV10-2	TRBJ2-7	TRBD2	CASSETSGRMHEQYF	TGCGCCAGCAGTGAAACCAGCGGGAGAATGCACGAGCAGTACTTC
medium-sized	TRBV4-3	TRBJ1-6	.	CASSPGDHNSPLHF	TGCGCCAGCAGCCCCGGAGACCATAATTCACCCCTCCACTTT
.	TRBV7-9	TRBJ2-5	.	CASSLVSRQETQYF	TGTGCCAGCAGCTTAGTGTCTAGACAAGAGACCCAGTACTTC
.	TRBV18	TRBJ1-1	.	CASSPVSKSGTEAFF	TGTGCCAGCTCACCGGTTTCCAAATCCGGGACAGAAGCTTTCTTT
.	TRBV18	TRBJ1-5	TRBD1	CASSPGTASNQPQHF	TGTGCCAGCTCACCCGGGACAGCTAGCAATCAGCCCCAGCATTTT
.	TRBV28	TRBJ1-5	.	CASSFDGSGQPQHF	TGTGCCAGCAGTTTCGACGGCTCGGGTCAGCCCCAGCATTTT
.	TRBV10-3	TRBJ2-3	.	CATAPTSTDTQYF	TGTGCCACTGCTCCAACTAGCACAGATACGCAGTATTTT
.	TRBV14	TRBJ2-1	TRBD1	CASSQLQGARNEQFF	TGTGCCAGCAGCCAACTGCAGGGGGCGCGGAATGAGCAGTTCTTC
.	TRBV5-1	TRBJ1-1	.	CASSISDPNYEAFF	TGCGCCAGCAGCATTTCCGACCCAAACTATGAAGCTTTCTTT
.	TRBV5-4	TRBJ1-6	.	CASSLPLRPLHF	TGTGCCAGCAGCTTACCGCTCCGTCCCCTCCACTTT
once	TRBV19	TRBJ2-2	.	CASQAWAGELFF	TGTGCCAGTCAGGCCTGGGCCGGGGAGCTGTTTTTT
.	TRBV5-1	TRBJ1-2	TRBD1	CASSLGPFRTGASEGYTF	TGCGCCAGCAGCTTGGGACCCTTTAGGACAGGTGCCTCGGAGGGCTACACCTTC
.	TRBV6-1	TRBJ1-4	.	CASSVLGTPIGEKLFF	TGTGCCAGCAGTGTACTCGGGACGCCGATTGGGGAAAAACTGTTTTTT
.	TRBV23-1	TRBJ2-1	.	CASIPGVSSYNEQFF	TGCGCCAGCATCCCAGGAGTCAGCTCCTACAATGAGCAGTTCTTC
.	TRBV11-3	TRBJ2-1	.	CASSLHTGPYNEQFF	TGTGCCAGCAGCTTACACACAGGACCCTACAATGAGCAGTTCTTC
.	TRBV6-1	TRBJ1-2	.	CASNGARRHGYTF	TGTGCCAGCAATGGGGCCCGAAGACATGGCTACACCTTC
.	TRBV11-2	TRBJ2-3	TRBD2	CASSLLAGVLADTQYF	TGTGCCAGCAGCTTACTAGCGGGGGTATTAGCAGATACGCAGTATTTT
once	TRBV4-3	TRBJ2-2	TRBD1	CASSQNGDSGELFF	TGCGCCAGCAGCCAGAATGGGGACAGCGGGGAGCTGTTTTTT
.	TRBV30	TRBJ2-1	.	CAWSAQGYEQFF	TGTGCCTGGAGTGCACAGGGATATGAGCAGTTCTTC
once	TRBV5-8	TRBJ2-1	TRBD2	CASSLSSGSLYEQFF	TGTGCCAGCAGTCTTTCTAGCGGGAGTTTATATGAGCAGTTCTTC
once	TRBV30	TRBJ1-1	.	CAWSVPGSVEVVFF	TGTGCCTGGAGTGTACCGGGATCGGTAGAGGTTGTTTTCTTT
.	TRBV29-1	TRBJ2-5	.	CSVGQETQYF	TGCAGCGTCGGGCAAGAGACCCAGTACTTC